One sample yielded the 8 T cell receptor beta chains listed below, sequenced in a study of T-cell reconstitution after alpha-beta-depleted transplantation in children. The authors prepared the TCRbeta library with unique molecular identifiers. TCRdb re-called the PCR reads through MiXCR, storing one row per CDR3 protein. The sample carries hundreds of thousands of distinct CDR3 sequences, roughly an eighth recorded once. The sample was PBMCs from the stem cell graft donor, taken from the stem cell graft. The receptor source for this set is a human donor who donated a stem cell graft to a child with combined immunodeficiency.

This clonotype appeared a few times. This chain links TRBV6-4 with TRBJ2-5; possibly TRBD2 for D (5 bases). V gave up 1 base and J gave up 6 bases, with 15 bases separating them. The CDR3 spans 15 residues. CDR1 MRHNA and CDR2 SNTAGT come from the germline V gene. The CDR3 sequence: CASSDYQRRAKTQYF. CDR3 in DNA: TGTGCCAGCAGTGACTATCAACGGCGGGCAAAGACCCAGTACTTC.

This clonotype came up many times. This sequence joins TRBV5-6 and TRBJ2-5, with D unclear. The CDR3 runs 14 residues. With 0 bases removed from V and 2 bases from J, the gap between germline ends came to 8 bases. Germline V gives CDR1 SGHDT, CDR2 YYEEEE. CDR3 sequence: CASSLGNMQETQYF. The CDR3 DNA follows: TGTGCCAGCAGCTTGGGAAACATGCAAGAGACCCAGTACTTC.

The CDR3 nucleotides are TGTGCCACCAGTGGAGTGGCTCTCTCTGGGGCCAACGTCCTGACTTTC. Translated: CATSGVALSGANVLTF. V is TRBV24-1 and J is TRBJ2-6; D is uncertain. CDR3 length equals 16 residues. Germline V gene data show CDR1 as KGHDR and CDR2 as SFDVKD. V was cut by 5 bases and J by 0 bases, with 10 bases left in between.

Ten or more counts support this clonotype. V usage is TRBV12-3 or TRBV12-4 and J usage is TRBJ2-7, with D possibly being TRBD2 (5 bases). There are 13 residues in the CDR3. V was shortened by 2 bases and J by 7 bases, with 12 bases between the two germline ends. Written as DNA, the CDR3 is TGTGCCAGCAGTTTATCCGGGGTCGGTGAGCAGTACTTC. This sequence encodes CASSLSGVGEQYF.

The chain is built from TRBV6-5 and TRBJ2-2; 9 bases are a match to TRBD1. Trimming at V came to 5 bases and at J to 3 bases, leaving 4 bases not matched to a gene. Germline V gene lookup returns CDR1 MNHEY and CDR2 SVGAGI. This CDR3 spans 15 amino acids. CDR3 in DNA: TGTGCCAGCAGTATACAGGGGGCAGACACCGGGGAGCTGTTTTTT. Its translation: CASSIQGADTGELFF.

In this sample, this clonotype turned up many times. The CDR3 bases are TGCAGTGCTAGCGGGGGGGGTACCGGGGAGCTGTTTTTT. Its protein product is CSASGGGTGELFF. The chain employs TRBV20-1 and TRBJ2-2; 8 bases are shared with TRBD2. The CDR3 covers 13 residues. Germline CDR1 DFQATT, CDR2 SNEGSKA (reference sequence). J was trimmed by 5 bases and V by 3 bases; bases with no gene match: 2.

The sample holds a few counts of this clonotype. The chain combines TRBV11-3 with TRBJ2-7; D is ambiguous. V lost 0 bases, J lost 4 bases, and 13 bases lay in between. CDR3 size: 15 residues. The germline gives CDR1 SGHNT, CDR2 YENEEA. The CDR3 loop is CASSLDTRQKYEQYF. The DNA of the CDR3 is TGTGCCAGCAGCTTAGATACGCGGCAGAAATACGAGCAGTACTTC.

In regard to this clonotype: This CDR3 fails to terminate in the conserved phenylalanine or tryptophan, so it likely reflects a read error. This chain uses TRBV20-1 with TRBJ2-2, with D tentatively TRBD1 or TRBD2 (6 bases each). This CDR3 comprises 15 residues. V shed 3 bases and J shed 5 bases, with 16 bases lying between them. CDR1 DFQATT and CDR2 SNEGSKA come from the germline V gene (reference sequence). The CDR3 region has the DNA TGCAGTGCTAGGGGGGGCTATTTGGGAACCGGGGAGCTGTTTTAT. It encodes CSARGGYLGTGELFY.